Listed below are T cell receptor beta chains from one sample, sequenced in a study of blood T cell repertoires in COVID-19. The protocol was immunoSEQ multiplex PCR, while the TCRdb copy is restricted to in-frame clones and leaves out a portion. The sample lists about 300,000 clones, around four fifths occurring once. Sequenced input: peripheral blood. These TCRs come from a woman aged 45 to 65 with acute or convalescent COVID-19. CDR3s include the opening cysteine and the closing phenylalanine or tryptophan. D genes are given only for firm matches. The size of a clone is reported for some rows only, either as once, few or many, or as a class for expanded clones.

J	size	D	length	V	CDR3	DNA
TRBJ1-4	.	TRBD1	15	TRBV10-3	CAISDAGQGSEKLFF	TGTGCCATCAGTGACGCGGGACAGGGTTCGGAAAAACTGTTTTTT
TRBJ2-2	.	TRBD1	16	TRBV10-3	CAISQGQGPNTGELFF	TGTGCCATCAGCCAGGGACAGGGCCCGAACACCGGGGAGCTGTTTTTT
TRBJ2-2	.	.	16	TRBV5-1	CASSSGPVSNTGELFF	TGCGCCAGCAGCTCGGGTCCCGTCTCGAACACCGGGGAGCTGTTTTTT
TRBJ1-2	once	.	15	TRBV25-1	CASSEWGRGHYGYTF	TGTGCCAGCAGTGAATGGGGGAGGGGACACTATGGCTACACCTTC
TRBJ1-2	.	.	12	TRBV10-3	CAISESGGGYTF	TGTGCCATCAGTGAGTCGGGGGGTGGCTACACCTTC
TRBJ2-3	.	.	15	TRBV5-1	CASSLSGDLTDTQYF	TGCGCCAGCAGCTTATCGGGGGACCTCACAGATACGCAGTATTTT
TRBJ1-1	.	.	15	TRBV9	CASSVVGASNTEAFF	TGTGCCAGCAGCGTAGTGGGGGCCTCAAACACTGAAGCTTTCTTT
TRBJ1-2	.	TRBD1	15	TRBV30	CAWSGRQGFSYGYTF	TGTGCCTGGAGTGGGCGACAGGGCTTTTCCTATGGCTACACCTTC
TRBJ2-5	.	.	15	TRBV27	CASSLRTGVGGTQYF	TGTGCCAGCAGTTTACGGACAGGCGTGGGGGGGACCCAGTACTTC
TRBJ2-1	.	TRBD1	15	TRBV19	CASSIEYRGYNEQFF	TGTGCCAGTAGTATAGAGTACAGGGGGTACAATGAGCAGTTCTTC
TRBJ1-1	.	.	14	TRBV5-1	CASSLHGGDTEAFF	TGCGCCAGCAGCTTGCACGGGGGGGACACTGAAGCTTTCTTT
TRBJ2-3	.	.	15	TRBV10-3	CAISEPGGLTDTQYF	TGTGCCATCAGTGAGCCAGGGGGACTCACAGATACGCAGTATTTT
TRBJ1-4	.	TRBD1	13	TRBV7-9	CASSEGTVEKLFF	TGTGCCAGCAGCGAAGGGACAGTTGAAAAACTGTTTTTT
TRBJ2-6	.	.	16	TRBV19	CASSTPLPSGANVLTF	TGTGCCAGTAGTACTCCACTGCCCTCTGGGGCCAACGTCCTGACTTTC
TRBJ2-1	.	TRBD2	14	TRBV5-1	CATRTSEAYNEQFF	TGCGCCACCCGGACTAGCGAGGCCTACAATGAGCAGTTCTTC
TRBJ2-5	.	.	15	TRBV27	CASSRPGLGRETQYF	TGTGCCAGCAGTCGGCCGGGACTGGGAAGGGAGACCCAGTACTTC
TRBJ1-5	.	.	18	TRBV6-2/TRBV6-3	CASSYSSIPTEINQPQHF	TGTGCCAGCAGTTACTCATCGATCCCCACAGAGATAAATCAGCCCCAGCATTTT
TRBJ1-2	.	TRBD1	18	TRBV6-2/TRBV6-3	CASSPGQGKGLRFSGYTF	TGTGCCAGCAGCCCTGGACAGGGTAAAGGTCTAAGATTCAGTGGCTACACCTTC
TRBJ2-2	.	.	14	TRBV19	CASSIPQGAGELFF	TGTGCCAGTAGTATACCACAGGGCGCCGGGGAGCTGTTTTTT
TRBJ1-1	.	.	14	TRBV6-5	CASSNGREGTEAFF	TGTGCCAGCAGCAACGGACGGGAAGGTACTGAAGCTTTCTTT
TRBJ2-2	.	TRBD2	17	TRBV7-2	CASSFFRGTSGTGELFF	TGTGCCAGCAGCTTTTTTAGGGGGACTAGTGGTACCGGGGAGCTGTTTTTT
TRBJ1-2	.	.	15	TRBV7-2	CASSLVTGFDYGYTF	TGTGCCAGCAGCTTAGTTACAGGGTTTGACTATGGCTACACCTTC
TRBJ1-2	.	.	15	TRBV3-1/TRBV3-2	CASSPYSGTRDGYTF	TGTGCCAGCAGCCCTTACTCGGGCACGCGGGATGGCTACACCTTC
TRBJ1-3	.	.	13	TRBV29-1	CSVREGAGNTIYF	TGCAGCGTACGGGAGGGAGCTGGAAACACCATATATTTT
TRBJ1-2	.	TRBD1	16	TRBV18	CASSPNPGRGGGGYTF	TGTGCCAGCTCACCCAACCCAGGGAGAGGGGGCGGCGGCTACACCTTC
TRBJ1-3	.	.	15	TRBV5-5	CASSLTAYSGNTIYF	TGTGCCAGCAGCTTGACAGCTTACTCTGGAAACACCATATATTTT
TRBJ2-1	.	TRBD1	16	TRBV11-1	CASSPSTGGSYNEQFF	TGTGCCAGCAGCCCCTCGACAGGGGGATCCTACAATGAGCAGTTCTTC
TRBJ1-1	once	.	17	TRBV18	CASSPPSGNRQNTEAFF	TGTGCCAGCTCACCACCAAGCGGAAACAGACAGAACACTGAAGCTTTCTTT
TRBJ1-5	once	TRBD1	13	TRBV7-9	CASTGTDNQPQHF	TGTGCCAGCACCGGGACAGATAATCAGCCCCAGCATTTT
TRBJ2-1	.	.	16	TRBV11-3	CASSLGGGYSYNEQFF	TGTGCCAGCAGCTTGGGCGGGGGCTACTCCTACAATGAGCAGTTCTTC
TRBJ1-4	.	.	16	TRBV4-2	CASSQAERITGQKLFF	TGTGCCAGCAGCCAAGCCGAAAGGATCACGGGTCAAAAACTGTTTTTT
TRBJ1-1	.	TRBD1	14	TRBV5-1	CASSSDRGQTEAFF	TGCGCCAGCAGCTCCGACAGGGGGCAGACTGAAGCTTTCTTT
TRBJ1-6	.	.	14	TRBV30	CAWISWPGGSPLHF	TGTGCCTGGATTAGTTGGCCGGGGGGTTCACCCCTCCACTTT
TRBJ1-2	.	.	14	TRBV5-1	CASSPGTANYGYTF	TGCGCCAGCAGCCCTGGGACTGCTAACTATGGCTACACCTTC
TRBJ2-3	.	TRBD2	15	TRBV5-1	CASSPSSGSTDTQYF	TGCGCCAGCAGCCCGTCTAGCGGAAGCACAGATACGCAGTATTTT
TRBJ1-1	.	TRBD1	15	TRBV7-6	CASSLYGQGFSEAFF	TGTGCCAGCAGCTTATATGGACAGGGGTTTTCTGAAGCTTTCTTT
TRBJ2-5	.	.	15	TRBV6-5	CASSRRTETQETQYF	TGTGCCAGCAGTCGCCGTACAGAGACCCAAGAGACCCAGTACTTC
TRBJ1-1	.	.	16	TRBV10-3	CAISEGPGLMNTEAFF	TGTGCCATCAGTGAGGGGCCAGGCCTGATGAACACTGAAGCTTTCTTT
TRBJ1-1	.	.	14	TRBV6-5	CASSYKGRNTEAFF	TGTGCCAGCAGTTATAAGGGGCGGAACACTGAAGCTTTCTTT
TRBJ2-5	.	TRBD2	15	TRBV9	CASSALAGGGETQYF	TGTGCCAGCAGCGCCCTAGCGGGAGGTGGGGAGACCCAGTACTTC
TRBJ1-2	.	.	13	TRBV28	CASSPPGVDGYTF	TGTGCCAGCAGCCCCCCCGGGGTCGATGGCTACACCTTC